Listed below are T cell receptor beta chains from one sample, sequenced in a study of T cell responses to AZD1222 COVID-19 vaccine. Profiling relied on immunoSEQ multiplex PCR, and the TCRdb table lists in-frame clones only, not all of them. The table lists about 150,000 clones, about nine tenths of them singletons, with around 3% in the top ten. The sequencing here drew on peripheral blood, taken on day 0 of AZD1222 vaccination. These receptors were obtained from an adult in good health. Each CDR3 is given without its conserved first and last residue.

CDR3: ASSAQKNTEAF
length: 11
V: TRBV19
J: TRBJ1-1

CDR3: ASSLLDRAVGTEAF
length: 14
V: TRBV5-1
J: TRBJ1-1

CDR3: ATSRGGWAGELF
length: 12
V: TRBV15
J: TRBJ2-2

CDR3: ASSVGTAYEQY
length: 11
V: TRBV9
J: TRBJ2-7

CDR3: ASSLGSAGNTIY
length: 12
V: TRBV5-6
J: TRBJ1-3

CDR3: ASSPGGGYGYT
length: 11
V: TRBV18
J: TRBJ1-2

CDR3: ASSQVGHDHEQY
length: 12
V: TRBV4-1
J: TRBJ2-7

CDR3: ASSQNLWTGRAGTEAF
length: 16
V: TRBV4-1
J: TRBJ1-1

CDR3: ASSLGFYEQY
length: 10
V: TRBV7-9
J: TRBJ2-7

CDR3: ASSLYYTEAF
length: 10
V: TRBV5-8
J: TRBJ1-1

CDR3: ASSLATGEAYEQY
length: 13
V: TRBV11-3
J: TRBJ2-7

CDR3: ASTRQGLNTGELF
length: 13
V: TRBV5-1
J: TRBJ2-2

CDR3: ASSSMTGGPYEQY
length: 13
V: TRBV6-2/TRBV6-3
J: TRBJ2-7

CDR3: ASSQDSAYPNYGYT
length: 14
V: TRBV4-2
J: TRBJ1-2

CDR3: ASRTGPMAEAF
length: 11
V: TRBV5-8
J: TRBJ1-1

CDR3: ASSETETQY
length: 9
V: TRBV6-1
J: TRBJ2-5

CDR3: ASSIRTGAVETQY
length: 13
V: TRBV19
J: TRBJ2-5

CDR3: ASAPGGYGYT
length: 10
V: TRBV28
J: TRBJ1-2

CDR3: ASSLRGSYTDTQY
length: 13
V: TRBV5-1
J: TRBJ2-3

CDR3: SVQNTGELF
length: 9
V: TRBV29-1
J: TRBJ2-2

CDR3: ASSLRGRGQETQY
length: 13
V: TRBV7-2
J: TRBJ2-5

CDR3: ASKRVYTEAF
length: 10
V: TRBV2
J: TRBJ1-1

CDR3: ASSERLALYEQY
length: 12
V: TRBV6-1
J: TRBJ2-7

CDR3: SVGPGSDEAF
length: 10
V: TRBV29-1
J: TRBJ1-1

CDR3: ASSLGQGDYGYT
length: 12
V: TRBV7-2
J: TRBJ1-2

CDR3: ATQDRAKSYEQY
length: 12
V: TRBV19
J: TRBJ2-7

CDR3: ASSTGTGSLGELF
length: 13
V: TRBV5-1
J: TRBJ2-2

CDR3: SVVGSNTEAF
length: 10
V: TRBV29-1
J: TRBJ1-1

CDR3: ASSTSSQGETQY
length: 12
V: TRBV19
J: TRBJ2-5

CDR3: ASSEAVLIGTQY
length: 12
V: TRBV6-1
J: TRBJ2-5

CDR3: ASSPGYNEQF
length: 10
V: TRBV12-3/TRBV12-4
J: TRBJ2-1

CDR3: ASSQDYREVNTIY
length: 13
V: TRBV4-3
J: TRBJ1-3

CDR3: ASSMLGIGNQPQH
length: 13
V: TRBV19
J: TRBJ1-5

CDR3: ASTPFRGAGGT
length: 11
V: TRBV28
J: TRBJ1-2